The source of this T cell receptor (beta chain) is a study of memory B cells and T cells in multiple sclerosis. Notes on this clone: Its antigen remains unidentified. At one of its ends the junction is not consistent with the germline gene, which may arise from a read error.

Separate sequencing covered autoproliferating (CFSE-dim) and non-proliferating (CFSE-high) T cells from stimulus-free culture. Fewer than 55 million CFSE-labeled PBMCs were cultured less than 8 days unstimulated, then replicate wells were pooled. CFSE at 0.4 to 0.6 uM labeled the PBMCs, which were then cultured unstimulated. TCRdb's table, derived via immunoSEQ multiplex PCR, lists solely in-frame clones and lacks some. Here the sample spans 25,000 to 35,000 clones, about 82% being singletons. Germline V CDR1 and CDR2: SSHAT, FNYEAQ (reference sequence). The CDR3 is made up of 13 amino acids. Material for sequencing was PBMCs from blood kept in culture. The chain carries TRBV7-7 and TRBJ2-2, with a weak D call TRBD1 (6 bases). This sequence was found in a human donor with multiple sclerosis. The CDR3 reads CASSNRVTGELFF. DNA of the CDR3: TGTGCTAGCAGCAACAGGGTCACCGGGGAGCTGTTTTTT.